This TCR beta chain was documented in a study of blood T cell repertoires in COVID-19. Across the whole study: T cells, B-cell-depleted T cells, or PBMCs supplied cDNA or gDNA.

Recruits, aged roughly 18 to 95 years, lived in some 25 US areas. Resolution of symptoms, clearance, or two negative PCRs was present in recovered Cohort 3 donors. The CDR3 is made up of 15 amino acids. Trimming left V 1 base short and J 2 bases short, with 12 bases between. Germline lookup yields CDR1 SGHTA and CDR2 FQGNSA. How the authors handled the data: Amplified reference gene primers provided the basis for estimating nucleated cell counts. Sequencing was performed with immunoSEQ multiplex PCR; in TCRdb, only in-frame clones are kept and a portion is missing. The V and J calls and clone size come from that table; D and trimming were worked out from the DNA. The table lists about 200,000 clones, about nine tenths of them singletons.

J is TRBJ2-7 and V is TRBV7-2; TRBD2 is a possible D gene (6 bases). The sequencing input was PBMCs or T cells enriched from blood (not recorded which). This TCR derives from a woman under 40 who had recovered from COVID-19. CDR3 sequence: CASSLGGTEAYEQYF. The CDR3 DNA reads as TGTGCCAGCAGCTTAGGCGGGACTGAAGCCTACGAGCAGTACTTC.